These 29 T cell receptor beta chains were sequenced from one sample in a study of blood T cell repertoires in COVID-19. Repertoires were generated with immunoSEQ multiplex PCR, while TCRdb's copy carries only in-frame clones and drops some. This table holds 130,000 to 150,000 clones, around 80% found once. Sequenced sample: peripheral blood. All receptors derive from a man in his fifties or sixties with acute or convalescent COVID-19.

The chain uses TRBV28 and TRBJ2-7; weak D call: TRBD1 (5 bases). The germline V gene encodes CDR1 MDHEN and CDR2 SYDVKM. The V end was cut by 7 bases, the J end by 1 base, with 14 bases between. The CDR3 has 14 residues. The CDR3 DNA is TGTGCCAGCACCACACAGGTTAAATCCTACGAGCAGTACTTC. Translating it yields CASTTQVKSYEQYF. The whole variable domain, remainder taken from reference TRBV28 and TRBJ2-7, is DVKVTQSSRYLVKRTGEKVFLECVQDMDHENMFWYRQDPGLGLRLIYFSYDVKMKEKGDIPEGYSVSREKKERFSLILESASTNQTSMYLCASTTQVKSYEQYFGPGTRLTVT.

The chain has TRBV6-5 and TRBJ2-6, with a weak D call TRBD2 (6 bases). Germline V gene lookup returns CDR1 MNHEY and CDR2 SVGAGI. The CDR3 spans 15 residues. V dropped 0 bases and J dropped 3 bases, with 6 bases sitting between them. CDR3 bases: TGTGCCAGCAGTTACTCGGAGGGTGGGGCCAACGTCCTGACTTTC. This codes for CASSYSEGGANVLTF.

The rearrangement joins TRBV9 to TRBJ2-2; D is unclear. The V gene lost 4 bases and the J gene lost 1 base, with 14 bases spanning the gap. From germline, CDR1 is SGDLS and CDR2 YYNGEE. The CDR3 length is 16 residues. The chain's CDR3 is CASSPPLQVNTGELFF. In DNA, the CDR3 is TGTGCCAGCAGCCCCCCTCTTCAGGTGAACACCGGGGAGCTGTTTTTT.

J is TRBJ2-1 and V is TRBV28, with D perhaps matching TRBD2 (5 bases). From germline, CDR1 is MDHEN and CDR2 SYDVKM. The CDR3 is 13 amino acids. Trimming pared 5 bases from V and 4 bases from J, leaving 9 bases between. CDR3 nucleotides: TGTGCCAGCAGTCGGACTGATTACAATGAGCAGTTCTTC. Residues: CASSRTDYNEQFF. Variable domain in full (rest from reference TRBV28 and TRBJ2-1): DVKVTQSSRYLVKRTGEKVFLECVQDMDHENMFWYRQDPGLGLRLIYFSYDVKMKEKGDIPEGYSVSREKKERFSLILESASTNQTSMYLCASSRTDYNEQFFGPGTRLTVL.

Note on this clone: One junction end disagrees with the germline gene, perhaps due to a read error. This chain joins TRBV3-1 (or the pseudogene TRBV3-2) and TRBJ2-7; TRBD2 aligns across 7 bases. This CDR3 region has 11 residues. The V gene's germline CDR1 is LGHDT and CDR2 YNNKEL (reference sequence). The CDR3 sequence is CASSQELGLVF. The CDR3 DNA reads TGTGCCAGCAGCCAAGAATTAGGACTAGTCTTC.

V and J are TRBV27 and TRBJ2-2, with 14 bases matching TRBD2. The trim removed 8 bases at V and 4 bases at J, leaving 9 bases unmatched. CDR1 is MNHEY and CDR2 is SMNVEV in the germline V gene (reference sequence). This CDR3 contains 17 residues. The CDR3 DNA sequence: TGTGCCAGCGTTAAAGGGACTAGCGGGAGAGGCACCGGGGAGCTGTTTTTT. Translating it yields CASVKGTSGRGTGELFF.

This chain connects TRBV30 to TRBJ2-1; 8 bases fit TRBD2. The CDR3 contains 16 residues. V lost 2 bases and J lost 7; bases outside the gene matches: 13. Germline values: CDR1 GTSNPN, CDR2 SVGIG (reference sequence). CDR3 loop: CAWSRLAGFPSNEQFF. CDR3 nucleotides: TGTGCCTGGAGTCGCCTAGCGGGTTTTCCTTCAAATGAGCAGTTCTTC.

The rearrangement joins TRBV7-9 to TRBJ1-6; TRBD1 might be the D (5 bases). Trimming left V 5 bases short and J 6 bases short, with 11 bases between. Germline V gene lookup returns CDR1 SEHNR and CDR2 FQNEAQ (reference sequence). The CDR3 contains 14 residues. The CDR3 DNA reads as TGTGCCAGCAGCGCTGGACAAGTTAATTCACCCCTCCACTTT. It specifies CASSAGQVNSPLHF.

This clone has just one count. The chain joins TRBV28 to TRBJ1-2, with 9 bases lining up with TRBD1. The CDR3 runs 19 residues. V dropped 3 bases and J dropped 2; count of bases not matched to a gene: 16. CDR1 and CDR2 from the germline V gene are MDHEN and SYDVKM. The DNA for the CDR3 is TGTGCCAGCAGTTTGGCTTCGGGACAGGGAGGTATGGGCAACTATGGCTACACCTTC. It specifies CASSLASGQGGMGNYGYTF.

This clone was found a few times. V usage is TRBV18 and J usage is TRBJ2-7; 12 bases agree with TRBD2. The junction had 7 bases not matched to a gene; V was cut back by 0 bases and J by 4 bases. Germline loops: CDR1 KGHSH, CDR2 LQKENI. The CDR3 has 17 amino acids. CDR3 DNA sequence: TGTGCCAGCTCACCACCAGGCTCTAGCGGGAGGGCTTACGAGCAGTACTTC. Translated: CASSPPGSSGRAYEQYF.

The J gene is TRBJ1-2, the V gene TRBV7-9; possibly TRBD1 for D (5 bases). CDR3 size: 13 residues. Germline values: CDR1 SEHNR, CDR2 FQNEAQ (reference sequence). Trimming took off 0 bases at V and 5 bases at J, with 7 bases between the two ends. The CDR3 reads CASSLASGYGYTF. The CDR3 region has the DNA TGTGCCAGCAGCTTAGCCTCAGGGTATGGCTACACCTTC. The whole variable domain, remainder taken from reference TRBV7-9 and TRBJ1-2, is DTGVSQNPRHKITKRGQNVTFRCDPISEHNRLYWYRQTLGQGPEFLTYFQNEAQLEKSRLLSDRFSAERPKGSFSTLEIQRTEQGDSAMYLCASSLASGYGYTFGSGTRLTVV.

This CDR3 reads CASSPEEGRGQPQHF. CDR3 coding DNA: TGTGCCAGCAGTCCCGAGGAGGGGCGGGGTCAGCCCCAGCATTTT. The chain employs TRBV6-5 and TRBJ1-5; D may be TRBD1 (5 bases). CDR1 and CDR2 from the germline V gene are MNHEY and SVGAGI. The CDR3 spans 15 residues. Trimming left V 5 bases short and J 6 bases short, with 17 bases between.

CDR3 amino acids: CASSFVRDTEAFF. The CDR3 DNA reads TGTGCCAGCAGTTTCGTCAGGGACACTGAAGCTTTCTTT. The genes are TRBV27 and TRBJ1-1; possibly TRBD1 for D (5 bases). Germline V gene sequence: CDR1 MNHEY, CDR2 SMNVEV (reference sequence). There are 13 residues in the CDR3. The germline V and J ends were trimmed by 3 bases and 3 bases, with 8 bases remaining between them.

The CDR3 DNA reads TGTGCCATCAGCACAGGGGACGAAACGGGTGGCTACACCTTC. It encodes CAISTGDETGGYTF. The V and J genes are TRBV10-3 and TRBJ1-2; 7 nucleotides line up with TRBD1. This CDR3 contains 14 residues. CDR1 ENHRY and CDR2 SYGVKD come from the germline V gene. Trimming removed 6 bases from V and 7 bases from J; junction bases left unmatched: 11.

This rearrangement joins TRBV27 to TRBJ2-7; 8 nucleotides agree with TRBD1. This CDR3 is built from 15 residues. The V gene's germline CDR1 is MNHEY and CDR2 SMNVEV (reference sequence). V lost 6 bases, J lost 3 bases, and 10 bases stayed unmatched. The CDR3 spells CASSQRTGSGYEQYF. The CDR3 nucleotides read TGTGCCAGCAGCCAACGGACAGGGAGCGGCTACGAGCAGTACTTC.

This clone was counted many times. J is TRBJ1-4 and V is TRBV28, with TRBD1 matching 8 bases. This CDR3 is built from 14 residues. Germline V gene sequence: CDR1 MDHEN, CDR2 SYDVKM. With 6 bases clipped from V and 6 bases from J, the junction kept 6 bases outside the gene matches. The CDR3 protein is CASSPGTGYEKLFF. The CDR3 nucleotides are TGTGCCAGCAGCCCCGGGACAGGATATGAAAAACTGTTTTTT.

This chain uses TRBV19 with TRBJ1-3; D may be TRBD1 (6 bases). The V end lost 6 bases, the J end lost 0 bases, and 12 bases lay between the germline ends. The CDR3 sequence is 15 residues long. Germline values: CDR1 LNHDA, CDR2 SQIVND (reference sequence). The CDR3 region is CASRMDSYSGNTIYF. The CDR3 DNA reads TGTGCCAGTAGGATGGACAGCTACTCTGGAAACACCATATATTTT.

V usage is TRBV28 and J usage is TRBJ1-2; 9 nucleotides agree with TRBD1. Germline V gene data show CDR1 as MDHEN and CDR2 as SYDVKM. The CDR3 spans 15 residues. The trim removed 5 bases at V and 4 bases at J, leaving 8 bases unmatched. This CDR3 reads CASSPPGTGLYGYTF. The CDR3 region has the DNA TGTGCCAGCAGTCCCCCCGGGACAGGGCTCTATGGCTACACCTTC.

The CDR3 spells CATSGGSSYNEQFF. Written as DNA, the CDR3 is TGTGCCACCAGTGGCGGTAGCTCCTACAATGAGCAGTTCTTC. V is TRBV24-1 and J is TRBJ2-1; D call uncertain. CDR3 length: 14 residues. The germline V gene has CDR1 KGHDR and CDR2 SFDVKD. V lost 5 bases, J lost 0 bases, and 7 bases lay in between.

This sequence joins TRBV6-5 and TRBJ2-5; tentative D call: TRBD2 (5 bases). The CDR3 extends over 14 amino acids. V was cut by 0 bases and J by 4 bases, with 9 bases left in between. Germline CDR1 and CDR2: MNHEY and SVGAGI. The DNA of the CDR3 is TGTGCCAGCAGTTACTCAGCGGCAGCAGAGACCCAGTACTTC. It codes for CASSYSAAAETQYF.

The chain employs TRBV19 and TRBJ2-5; 15 bases agree with TRBD2. Germline CDR1 reads LNHDA; CDR2 reads SQIVND (reference sequence). The CDR3 is 17 amino acids. Germline trimming cut 1 base from V and 3 bases from J; bases unmatched to any gene: 3. The CDR3 DNA follows: TGTGCCAGTAGTATAGGGACTAGCGGGAGGGGAAAAGAGACCCAGTACTTC. It translates to CASSIGTSGRGKETQYF.

This chain connects TRBV9 to TRBJ2-5, with D tentatively TRBD2 (6 bases). CDR3 length: 17 amino acids. Trimming stripped 3 bases from V and 0 bases from J, with 18 bases between. Per the germline V gene, CDR1 is SGDLS and CDR2 is YYNGEE. CDR3: CASSEGLRGTYQETQYF. CDR3 nucleotides: TGTGCCAGCAGCGAGGGCCTCCGGGGGACCTACCAAGAGACCCAGTACTTC.

This clone came up a few times. V usage is TRBV28 and J usage is TRBJ2-5, with a tentative D call TRBD1 (7 bases). V was cut by 5 bases and J by 6 bases, with 10 bases left in between. Germline loops: CDR1 MDHEN, CDR2 SYDVKM. The CDR3 covers 12 residues. CDR3 nucleotide sequence: TGTGCCAGCAGTCAGGGGGGACAGACCCAGTACTTC. This sequence encodes CASSQGGQTQYF.

V and J are TRBV7-6 and TRBJ2-7; 7 nucleotides line up with TRBD1. CDR3 length equals 15 residues. Unmatched junction bases numbered 3, after V lost 1 base and J lost 0 bases. The V gene's germline CDR1 is SGHVS and CDR2 FNYEAQ. CDR3 loop: CASSLGRDSSYEQYF. Here the CDR3 DNA reads TGTGCCAGCAGCTTAGGCCGGGACAGCTCCTACGAGCAGTACTTC.

This clone was detected once. The chain recombines TRBV19 with TRBJ1-1, with D possibly matching TRBD1 (5 bases). The CDR3 is made up of 18 amino acids. Between the trimmed V and J ends, which lost 4 bases and 1 base, there was a span of 22 bases. Germline CDR1 and CDR2: LNHDA and SQIVND (reference sequence). Here the CDR3 reads CASSSTRGEQIRNTEAFF. CDR3 DNA sequence: TGTGCCAGTAGTAGTACCCGGGGGGAGCAAATCAGGAACACTGAAGCTTTCTTT.

This chain links TRBV11-3 with TRBJ2-2, with 7 bases lining up with TRBD1. J was trimmed by 2 bases and V by 3 bases; bases with no gene match: 3. This CDR3 has 15 amino acids. Germline V gives CDR1 SGHNT, CDR2 YENEEA. CDR3 DNA: TGTGCCAGCAGCTTGACAGGGATTAACACCGGGGAGCTGTTTTTT. The encoded protein is CASSLTGINTGELFF.

This clone has just a few counts. The chain employs TRBV7-2 and TRBJ1-2, with D perhaps TRBD1 (5 bases). V lost 4 bases and J lost 5, with 11 bases in between. Germline V gives CDR1 SGHTA, CDR2 FQGNSA. CDR3 length equals 13 residues. The chain's CDR3 is CASSSRTNYGYTF. The CDR3, as DNA: TGTGCCAGCAGCTCGCGGACAAATTATGGCTACACCTTC.

This chain uses TRBV27 with TRBJ1-6, with 8 nucleotides matching TRBD1. V dropped 6 bases and J dropped 7; count of bases not matched to a gene: 8. This CDR3 region has 15 residues. Germline V lookup: CDR1 MNHEY, CDR2 SMNVEV (reference sequence). The CDR3: CASRQNRDRNSPLHF. In DNA, the CDR3 is TGTGCCAGCAGGCAGAACCGGGACAGGAATTCACCCCTCCACTTT.

The chain uses TRBV18 and TRBJ1-1, with D possibly TRBD1 on 6 matching bases. The CDR3 loop spans 14 amino acids. Trimming cost V 5 bases and J 3 bases, with 13 bases left between them. Germline V CDR1 and CDR2: KGHSH, LQKENI. The chain's CDR3 is CASSEQGSHTEAFF. The CDR3 DNA reads TGTGCCAGCTCAGAACAGGGATCCCACACTGAAGCTTTCTTT.